Given below is one TCR beta chain in context. As yet, its antigen is unknown. Germline V gene sequence: CDR1 SEHNR, CDR2 FQNEAQ (reference sequence). The CDR3 has 15 residues. V dropped 1 base and J dropped 4 bases, with 11 bases sitting between them. These data come from a study of OX40 agonist ivuxolimab in advanced cancers. Overall study context: Those treated in dose escalation had hepatocellular carcinoma, melanoma, renal cell cancer or head and neck cancer.

Study findings and constraints: CD4+ T cells averaged fewer expanded clones than CD8+ T cells. Determination of antigen specificity was not performed for the expanded peripheral T cells.

Generated by immunoSEQ multiplex PCR, the TCRdb table keeps only in-frame clones and is missing some. The table has about 55,000 clones, roughly 80% seen once. The input for sequencing was CD4+ or CD8+ T cells sorted from blood, taken in a trial of the OX40 agonist ivuxolimab. The J gene is TRBJ1-5, the V gene TRBV7-9, with D possibly being TRBD1 (5 bases). This receptor was obtained from an adult with an advanced solid tumor such as melanoma, head and neck, liver or kidney cancer. DNA for the CDR3: TGTGCCAGCAGCTTAGTAGGGGCGGCGAATCAGCCCCAGCATTTT. Translating gives CASSLVGAANQPQHF.